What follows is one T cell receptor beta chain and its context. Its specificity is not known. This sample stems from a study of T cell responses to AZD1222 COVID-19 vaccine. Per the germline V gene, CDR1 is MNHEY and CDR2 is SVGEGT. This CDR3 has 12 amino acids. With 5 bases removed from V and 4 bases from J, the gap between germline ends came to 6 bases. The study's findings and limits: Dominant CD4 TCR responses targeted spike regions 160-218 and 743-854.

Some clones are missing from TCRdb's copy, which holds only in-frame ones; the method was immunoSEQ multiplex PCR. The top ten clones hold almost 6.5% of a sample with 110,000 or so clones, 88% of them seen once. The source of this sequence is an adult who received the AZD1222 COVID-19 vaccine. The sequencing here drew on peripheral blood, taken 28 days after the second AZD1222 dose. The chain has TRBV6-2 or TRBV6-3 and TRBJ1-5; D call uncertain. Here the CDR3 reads CASSTYNQPQHF. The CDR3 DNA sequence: TGTGCCAGCAGTACCTATAATCAGCCCCAGCATTTT.